This T cell receptor beta chain was captured in a study of T-cell reconstitution after alpha-beta-depleted transplantation in children. This clonotype came up a few times. Its antigen is not known. Trimming took off 5 bases at V and 2 bases at J, with 7 bases between the two ends. There are 12 residues in the CDR3. Germline loops: CDR1 SGHDT, CDR2 YYEEEE. Points from the study as a whole: The study reportedly traced alpha-beta T cells about two months after transplant to several hundred expanded graft clones. T-cell counts and diversity at one year post-transplant came mainly from newly produced T cells.

Preparing the TCRbeta library involved the use of unique molecular identifiers. TCRdb reprocessed the PCR reads with MiXCR, giving one entry per CDR3 protein. Seen here are approximately 350,000 distinct CDR3 sequences, around 15% observed once, and the top ten hold about 41%. The chain links TRBV5-6 to TRBJ1-2; D perhaps matches TRBD1 (5 bases). Sequences were derived from PBMCs, mostly from graft donor cells, sampled 360 days after TCRalphabeta/CD19-depleted stem cell transplant. The origin of this receptor is a male patient aged 2-15 years who had a stem cell transplant for acute lymphoblastic leukemia, so the T cells may come from the graft donor. The DNA of the CDR3 is TGTGCCAGCAGTCAGGGCAACTATGGCTACACCTTC. Residues: CASSQGNYGYTF.